This TCR beta chain is from a study of blood T cells in healthy people across ages. Concerning this clonotype: What it binds is not known.

Germline assignment: CDR1 MDHEN and CDR2 SYDVKM. V shed 5 bases and J 15 bases; nucleotides not matched to a gene: 13. The CDR3 spans 14 residues. Alongside a J-beta primer mix, a sample-barcoded 5' primer served in a second PCR lasting about 6 to 11 cycles. TCRdb ran MiXCR on the 5' RACE reads and lists one entry per CDR3 protein. The table shows approximately 900,000 distinct CDR3 sequences, with approximately 49% occurring only once. Peripheral blood from each donor was collected in a volume of about 10 milliliters. Study observations and caveats: Diversity estimates from one million T cells were considered underestimates. The unknown donor CMV status may have confounded expanded clonotype changes. Across the age range, TCR beta diversity per million T cells fell in a roughly linear way.

This TCR came from a man aged 25 to 40 in good health. The sample was blood. The rearrangement links TRBV28 to TRBJ2-1; 10 nucleotides match TRBD2. Written as DNA, the CDR3 is TGTGCCAGCAGTCTAACTAGCGGGGCCACCGACTGGTTCTTC. This translates into CASSLTSGATDWFF.